This TCR beta chain appears in the sequencing data of a study of cytomegalovirus exposure and HLA in healthy donors. Study-wide points: Rates of TCR association differed by HLA locus in a later analysis, with DRB1 highest and HLA-C lowest.

Though probably carrying unrecorded immune exposures, donors were nominally healthy at sampling. Remarks on this clone: The antigen remains undetermined.

It was with 60 Vbeta and 13 Jbeta primers that the PCR ran. Profiling relied on immunoSEQ multiplex PCR, and the TCRdb table lists in-frame clones only, not all of them. The sample includes about 100,000 clones, roughly 80% seen only once; the top ten take roughly 5%. Sequencing was done on a sample of PBMCs. This TCR was sampled from a female donor in good health and CMV-seropositive.

CDR3 loop: CASSLGQTGNTIYF. CDR3 DNA sequence: TGTGCCAGCAGCTTGGGACAGACTGGAAACACCATATATTTT. The rearrangement uses TRBV5-6 and TRBJ1-3; D possibly corresponds to TRBD1 (5 bases). V lost 0 bases and J 2 bases, leaving 6 bases between the germline ends. The CDR3 spans 14 residues. Germline CDR1 and CDR2: SGHDT and YYEEEE. Combining the CDR3 with reference TRBV5-6 and TRBJ1-3 gives the whole variable domain DAGVTQSPTHLIKTRGQQVTLRCSPKSGHDTVSWYQQALGQGPQFIFQYYEEEERQRGNFPDRFSGHQFPNYSSELNVNALLLGDSALYLCASSLGQTGNTIYFGEGSWLTVV.